A selection of T cell receptor beta chains follows, all from one sample in a study of regulatory T cells in long-lasting Graves disease. One entry per CDR3 protein results from TCRdb running MiXCR on the multiplex PCR reads. The sample holds about 620,000 distinct CDR3 sequences, approximately 15% seen once. Another study also made use of these data, one on T cells in Graves' hyperthyroidism and ophthalmopathy.

The sequencing here drew on peripheral blood mononuclear cells (PBMCs), taken at new diagnosis, from a patient treated with antithyroid drugs. The receptors come from a woman in her 30s with Graves disease. Each CDR3 is given with its conserved first and last residue. D genes are given only for firm matches. Some rows mark clone size as missing; the rest say once, few, many or name a class of expanded clone.

TRBJ2-3 TRBV11-3 - few CASSSAAAGLMTDTQYF TGTGCCAGCAGCTCCGCGGCGGCAGGGCTTATGACAGATACGCAGTATTTT
TRBJ1-1 TRBV5-6 - many CASSLGWYTEAFF TGTGCCAGCAGCCTAGGATGGTACACTGAAGCTTTCTTT
TRBJ2-7 TRBV7-6 TRBD1 - CASALIGTGGVGGDEQYF TGTGCCAGCGCACTTATCGGGACAGGGGGCGTGGGAGGAGACGAGCAGTACTTC
TRBJ2-5 TRBV6-1 TRBD1 - CASTGTEGTQYF TGTGCCAGCACAGGGACAGAAGGAACCCAGTACTTC
TRBJ1-3 TRBV12-3/TRBV12-4 TRBD1 many CASSPGTANSGNTIYF TGTGCCAGCAGCCCGGGGACAGCGAACTCTGGAAACACCATATATTTT
TRBJ1-1 TRBV28 TRBD1 many CASSSLFTTGGISTNTEAFF TGTGCCAGCAGTTCCCTATTTACGACAGGGGGGATATCCACGAACACTGAAGCTTTCTTT
TRBJ1-5 TRBV2 - many CASRVEQGPNQPQHF TGTGCCAGCAGAGTAGAACAGGGTCCCAATCAGCCCCAGCATTTT
TRBJ2-1 TRBV28 - many CASTPLYQPYNEQFF TGTGCCAGCACACCCTTATACCAACCATACAATGAGCAGTTCTTC
TRBJ1-5 TRBV2 - many CASSEDSVRFGQPQHF TGTGCCAGCAGTGAAGACTCGGTGAGATTTGGTCAGCCCCAGCATTTT
TRBJ2-6 TRBV2 - many CASIRGSGANVLTF TGTGCCAGCATCAGAGGCTCTGGGGCCAACGTCCTGACTTTC
TRBJ2-5 TRBV24-1 - few CATNDYSRSETQYF TGTGCCACCAATGATTACAGCAGATCGGAGACCCAGTACTTC